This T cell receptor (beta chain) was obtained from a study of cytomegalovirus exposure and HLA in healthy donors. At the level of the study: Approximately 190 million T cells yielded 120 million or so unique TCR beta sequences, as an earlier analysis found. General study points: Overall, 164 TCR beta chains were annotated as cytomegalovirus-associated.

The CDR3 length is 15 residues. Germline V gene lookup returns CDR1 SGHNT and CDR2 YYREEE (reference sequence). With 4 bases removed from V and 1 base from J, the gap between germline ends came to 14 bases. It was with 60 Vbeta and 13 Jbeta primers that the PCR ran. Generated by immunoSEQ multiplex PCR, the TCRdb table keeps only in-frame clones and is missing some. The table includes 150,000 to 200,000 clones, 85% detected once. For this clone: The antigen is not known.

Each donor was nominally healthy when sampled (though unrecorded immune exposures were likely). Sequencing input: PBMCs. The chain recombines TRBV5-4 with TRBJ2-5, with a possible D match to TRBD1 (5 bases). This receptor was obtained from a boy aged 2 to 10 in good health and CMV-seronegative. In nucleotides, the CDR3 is TGTGCCAGCAGCCTAGGAGACAGTTCCCAAGAGACCCAGTACTTC. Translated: CASSLGDSSQETQYF.